These T cell receptor beta chains were read from a single sample in a study of blood T cell repertoires in COVID-19. Sequencing was performed with immunoSEQ multiplex PCR; in TCRdb, only in-frame clones are kept and a portion is missing. The repertoire holds some 360,000 clones, with more than 70% as singletons. Sequencing input: peripheral blood. The origin of the receptors is a woman aged 55-70 years with COVID-19, enrolled during active disease. CDR3s include the opening cysteine and the closing phenylalanine or tryptophan. The D gene is left open where the match is weak. Some rows mark clone size as missing; the rest say once, few, many or name a class of expanded clone.

size	J	V	D	DNA	CDR3
-	TRBJ2-5	TRBV5-1	TRBD2	TGCGCCAGCAGCTGGGGAGCTAGCGGGGCGTTGGAGACCCAGTACTTC	CASSWGASGALETQYF
-	TRBJ1-5	TRBV28	-	TGTGCCAGCAGTCGTTCCCCAGGCCAGCCCCAGCATTTT	CASSRSPGQPQHF
-	TRBJ2-3	TRBV5-6	-	TGTGCCAGCAGCCTGGACGAGACAGATACGCAGTATTTT	CASSLDETDTQYF
-	TRBJ2-2	TRBV11-2	-	TGTGCCAGCAGCTCTCAATTGGCGGCGAACACCGGGGAGCTGTTTTTT	CASSSQLAANTGELFF
-	TRBJ1-6	TRBV25-1	TRBD1	TGTGCCAGCAGTCCAGGGACAGGGGGGAATTCACCCCTCCACTTT	CASSPGTGGNSPLHF
-	TRBJ1-2	TRBV4-1	TRBD1	TGCGCCAGCAGCCAAACCTTCGGACAGGGGGCGAGGGGCTACACCTTC	CASSQTFGQGARGYTF
-	TRBJ2-5	TRBV27	-	TGTGCCAGCAGTGCCCAGGGTCGCCAAGAGACCCAGTACTTC	CASSAQGRQETQYF
-	TRBJ1-3	TRBV7-2	-	TGTGCCAGCCGCCCGAGCTCTGGAAACACCATATATTTT	CASRPSSGNTIYF
-	TRBJ2-5	TRBV25-1	-	TGTGCCAGCAGTGCGAGGGGGTTCCAAGAGACCCAGTACTTC	CASSARGFQETQYF
-	TRBJ1-1	TRBV7-8	-	TGTGCCAGCAGCTCGAAGGCTGGACAGTTCAACACTGAAGCTTTCTTT	CASSSKAGQFNTEAFF
-	TRBJ1-1	TRBV30	-	TGTGCCTGGATGGGGGGTCTGGACACTGAAGCTTTCTTT	CAWMGGLDTEAFF
-	TRBJ1-6	TRBV6-5	-	TGTGCCAGCAGTTATAGGCAGCGTAATTCACCCCTCCACTTT	CASSYRQRNSPLHF
-	TRBJ1-2	TRBV5-6	-	TGTGCCAGCAGTCCGAGAGATCGCACAGGGAGTAGGGATGGCTACACCTTC	CASSPRDRTGSRDGYTF
-	TRBJ1-1	TRBV5-1	TRBD1	TGCGCCAGCAGCTTTGGAGGGGGCTTGTCTGAAGCTTTCTTT	CASSFGGGLSEAFF
-	TRBJ1-1	TRBV7-9	-	TGTGCCAGCAGCTTATCAGGGGCAGGGAAAGCTTTCTTT	CASSLSGAGKAFF
-	TRBJ2-1	TRBV19	-	TGTGCCAGTAGTATTCTATCGACAAGAAGCGGGAATGAGCAGTTCTTC	CASSILSTRSGNEQFF
-	TRBJ1-4	TRBV2	-	TGTGCCAGCAGACAGTCCTTAGCTAATGAAAAACTGTTTTTT	CASRQSLANEKLFF
-	TRBJ2-7	TRBV6-5	-	TGTGCCAGCAGTTACTCGAGGTTTGGGAGCTCCTACGAGCAGTACTTC	CASSYSRFGSSYEQYF
-	TRBJ2-7	TRBV5-1	-	TGCGCCAGCAGACTCCATGATAGAGAGCAGTACTTC	CASRLHDREQYF
-	TRBJ1-6	TRBV5-1	TRBD1	TGCGCCAGCAGCTTGACAGGGGGAGCCTATAATTCACCCCTCCACTTT	CASSLTGGAYNSPLHF
-	TRBJ1-5	TRBV6-5	-	TGTGCCAGCAGTTCGGTAGGGGCACGGCAGCCCCAGCATTTT	CASSSVGARQPQHF
few	TRBJ2-1	TRBV4-2	TRBD2	TGTGCCAGCAGCCCTCGCCCGGGGCCAGCGGGGGGGCCAGAAGAGCAGTTCTTC	CASSPRPGPAGGPEEQFF
few	TRBJ2-7	TRBV7-9	TRBD1	TGTGCCAGCAGCATCACAGGGGCCGAGCAGTACTTC	CASSITGAEQYF
-	TRBJ1-1	TRBV11-3	-	TGTGCCAGCAGCTTAGAAGCGAACACTGAAGCTTTCTTT	CASSLEANTEAFF
-	TRBJ1-5	TRBV28	-	TGTGCCAGCAGTTTCCCCCTACAGGGAATATATCAGCCCCAGCATTTT	CASSFPLQGIYQPQHF
-	TRBJ1-1	TRBV29-1	-	TGCAGCGTTGACCGACTGTCCTACACTGAAGCTTTCTTT	CSVDRLSYTEAFF
-	TRBJ1-6	TRBV10-3	-	TGTGCCATCAGTGAGTCCAATGGGGCGTTCTCCTCCCCCCTCCACTTT	CAISESNGAFSSPLHF
few	TRBJ1-5	TRBV19	TRBD1	TGTGCCAGTAGTATAGATGGGACAGGGGGCCATCAGCCCCAGCATTTT	CASSIDGTGGHQPQHF
-	TRBJ1-2	TRBV19	-	TGTGCCAGTAGTCCACAGGGAGAAGATGGCTACACCTTC	CASSPQGEDGYTF
-	TRBJ1-4	TRBV6-5	TRBD1	TGTGCCAGCACCCAGACAGGGGCTAATGAAAAACTGTTTTTT	CASTQTGANEKLFF
-	TRBJ2-3	TRBV24-1	TRBD1	TGTGCCACCAGTGATGACCCGGGACAGGGATCGGATACGCAGTATTTT	CATSDDPGQGSDTQYF